This T cell receptor beta chain comes out of a study of radiation and T cells in renal cell carcinoma. Overall study findings and caveats: Top tumor clonotypes rose in blood 2 weeks post-radiation, then contracted. Pretreatment tumor biopsies were lacking, so baseline clonotypes are unknown.

The time point here: baseline pretreatment blood. This sample's treatment: 15 Gy SBRT to primary tumor, nephrectomy 4 weeks later. After SBRT, blood was collected at 2 and 4 weeks, plus baseline. The repertoire was sequenced with immunoSEQ multiplex PCR; TCRdb's copy has only in-frame clones and lacks some. Counted here are about 22,000 clones, approximately 80% occurring once; the ten biggest clones make up about 37%. Points on this clone: The target antigen is unknown.

CDR1 is SGHTA, CDR2 FQGNSA, per germline. Trimming removed 2 bases at V and 8 bases at J, with 15 bases between. The CDR3 contains 15 residues. This chain links TRBV7-2 with TRBJ1-4, with D possibly matching TRBD1 (5 bases). This sample comprised blood, obtained from a patient whose treatment included radiotherapy and nephrectomy. This TCR was sampled from a man in his sixties with renal cell carcinoma. Here the CDR3 reads CASSLSPAGTEKLFF. The CDR3 nucleotides are TGTGCCAGCAGCTTAAGTCCGGCAGGGACCGAAAAACTGTTTTTT.